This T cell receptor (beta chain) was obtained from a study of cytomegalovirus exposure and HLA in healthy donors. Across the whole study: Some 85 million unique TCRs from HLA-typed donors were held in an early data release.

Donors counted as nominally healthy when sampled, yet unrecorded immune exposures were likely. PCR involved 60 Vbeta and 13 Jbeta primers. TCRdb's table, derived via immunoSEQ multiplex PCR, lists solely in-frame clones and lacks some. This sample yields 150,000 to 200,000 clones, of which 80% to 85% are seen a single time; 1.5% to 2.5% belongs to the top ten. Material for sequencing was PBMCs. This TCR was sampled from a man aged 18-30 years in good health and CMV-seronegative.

The CDR3 nucleotides are TGTGCCTCTCAAGACAGCACTGAAGCTTTCTTT. Its protein is CASQDSTEAFF. The rearrangement joins TRBV7-9 to TRBJ1-1, with D possibly matching TRBD1 (5 bases). V lost 11 bases to trimming and J lost 4 bases, with 11 bases between them. CDR3 length: 11 amino acids. In germline, CDR1 is SEHNR, CDR2 FQNEAQ (reference sequence). Filled out from reference TRBV7-9 and TRBJ1-1, the complete variable domain reads DTGVSQNPRHKITKRGQNVTFRCDPISEHNRLYWYRQTLGQGPEFLTYFQNEAQLEKSRLLSDRFSAERPKGSFSTLEIQRTEQGDSAMYLCASQDSTEAFFGQGTRLTVV.